The 7 T cell receptor beta chains reported below all come from one sample, sequenced in a study of long-term antiretroviral therapy in people with HIV. The authors ran the immunoSEQ assay, v3.0, at survey level. Using immunoSEQ multiplex PCR, the repertoire was profiled, and TCRdb retains in-frame clones only, with some absent. The data show 35,000 to 40,000 clones, roughly 76% seen once. The sample consisted of unsorted PBMCs, taken 1.5 years after starting antiretroviral therapy. The receptors here all came from a man between 18 and 35 years old with HIV.

This sequence joins TRBV18 and TRBJ2-7; D perhaps matches TRBD2 (5 bases). CDR3 length equals 14 residues. From germline, CDR1 is KGHSH and CDR2 LQKENI. V was shortened by 6 bases and J by 0 bases, with 12 bases between the two germline ends. The CDR3 DNA is TGTGCCAGCTCCCCGGACTTAAGCTCCTACGAGCAGTACTTC. Its translation: CASSPDLSSYEQYF.

By proportion, this clone is medium-sized (0.01 to 0.1%). V usage is TRBV11-3 and J usage is TRBJ2-2; D uncertain. The germline CDR1 and CDR2 sequences are SGHNT and YENEEA. This CDR3 spans 13 amino acids. V lost 9 bases and J lost 4, with 12 bases in between. CDR3 nucleotides: TGTGCCAGTCATGGCGGCGGCACCGGGGAGCTGTTTTTT. Protein sequence: CASHGGGTGELFF.

Concerning this clone: In the same sample, other DNA sequences code for this CDR3. The genes are TRBV7-2 and TRBJ1-3; no clear D gene. Trimming shortened V by 6 bases and J by 2 bases, and 5 bases separated the two germline ends. CDR3 length: 12 residues. Germline V gene sequence: CDR1 SGHTA, CDR2 FQGNSA. This CDR3 reads CASSLTGNTIYF. CDR3 sequence (DNA): TGTGCCAGCAGTTTAACTGGAAACACCATATATTTT.

This clone qualifies as medium-sized. The genes are TRBV28 and TRBJ1-3; the D is unclear. CDR1 is MDHEN and CDR2 is SYDVKM in the germline V gene. The CDR3 totals 15 residues. Trimming cost V 6 bases and J 0 bases, with 12 bases left between them. DNA of the CDR3: TGTGCCAGCAGCCACGGACGGCACTCTGGAAACACCATATATTTT. Translation gives CASSHGRHSGNTIYF.

The V call is TRBV25-1, the J call TRBJ1-3; the match to TRBD1 covers 7 bases. Germline values: CDR1 MGHDK, CDR2 SYGVNS. Trimming at V came to 5 bases and at J to 3 bases, leaving 7 bases not matched to a gene. The CDR3 runs 15 residues. The DNA for the CDR3 is TGTGCCAGCAGTACATACAGGGGTGGTGGAAACACCATATATTTT. It encodes CASSTYRGGGNTIYF.

V is TRBV5-1 and J is TRBJ2-5, with D perhaps TRBD2 (6 bases). Germline assignment: CDR1 SGHRS and CDR2 YFSETQ. CDR3 length equals 12 residues. Trimming stripped 4 bases from V and 5 bases from J, with 9 bases between. The CDR3 region has the DNA TGCGCCAGCAGCCCGGGAGACGAGACCCAGTACTTC. The encoded protein is CASSPGDETQYF.

The chain links TRBV5-1 to TRBJ2-7, with 8 bases aligning to TRBD1. With 4 bases clipped from V and 2 bases from J, the junction kept 8 bases outside the gene matches. Germline V gene sequence: CDR1 SGHRS, CDR2 YFSETQ. This CDR3 region has 15 residues. The DNA for the CDR3 is TGCGCCAGCAGCCTAGGGACAGGAAAGGCCTACGAGCAGTACTTC. This translates into CASSLGTGKAYEQYF.